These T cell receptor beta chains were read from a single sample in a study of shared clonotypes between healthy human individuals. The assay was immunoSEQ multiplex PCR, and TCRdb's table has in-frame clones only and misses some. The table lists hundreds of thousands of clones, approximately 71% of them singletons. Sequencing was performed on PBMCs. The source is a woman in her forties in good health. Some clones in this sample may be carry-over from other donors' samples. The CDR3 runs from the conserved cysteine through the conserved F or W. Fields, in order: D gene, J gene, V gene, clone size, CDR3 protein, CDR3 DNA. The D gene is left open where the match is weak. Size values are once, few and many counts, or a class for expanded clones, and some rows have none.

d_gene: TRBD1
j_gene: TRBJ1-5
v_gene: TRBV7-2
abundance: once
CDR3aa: CASSQPGQGQPQHF
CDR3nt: TGTGCCAGCAGCCAACCGGGACAGGGACAGCCCCAGCATTTT

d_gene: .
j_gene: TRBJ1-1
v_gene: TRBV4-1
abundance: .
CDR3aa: CASSQDLGRLNTEAFF
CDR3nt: TGCGCCAGCAGCCAAGATCTTGGCAGGTTGAACACTGAAGCTTTCTTT

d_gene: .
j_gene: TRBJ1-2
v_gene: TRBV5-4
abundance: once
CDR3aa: CASSLRDEGYGYTF
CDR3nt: TGTGCCAGCAGCCTCCGAGACGAAGGCTATGGCTACACCTTC

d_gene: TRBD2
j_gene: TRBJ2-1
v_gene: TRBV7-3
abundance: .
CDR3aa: CASSSAGGGPRDNEQFF
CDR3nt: TGTGCCAGCAGCTCCGCCGGGGGAGGGCCTCGCGACAATGAGCAGTTCTTC

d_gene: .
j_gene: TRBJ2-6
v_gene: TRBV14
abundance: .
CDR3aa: CASSPGGRGANVLTF
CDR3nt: TGTGCCAGCAGCCCCGGGGGGCGTGGGGCCAACGTCCTGACTTTC

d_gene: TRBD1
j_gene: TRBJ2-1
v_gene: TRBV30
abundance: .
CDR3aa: CAGTRGLDRANEQFF
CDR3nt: TGTGCCGGGACCAGGGGATTGGACAGGGCCAATGAGCAGTTCTTC

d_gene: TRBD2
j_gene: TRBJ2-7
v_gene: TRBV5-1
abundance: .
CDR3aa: CASSLALAGVAYEQYF
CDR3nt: TGCGCCAGCAGCTTGGCACTAGCGGGAGTGGCCTACGAGCAGTACTTC

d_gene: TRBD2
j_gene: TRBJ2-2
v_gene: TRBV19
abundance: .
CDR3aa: CASSPTSGRVAGELFF
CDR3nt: TGTGCCAGTAGCCCAACTAGCGGGAGGGTGGCCGGGGAGCTGTTTTTT

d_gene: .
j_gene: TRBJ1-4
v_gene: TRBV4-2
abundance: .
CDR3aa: CASSQSQGATNEKLFF
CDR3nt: TGTGCCAGCAGCCAGTCCCAAGGGGCAACTAATGAAAAACTGTTTTTT

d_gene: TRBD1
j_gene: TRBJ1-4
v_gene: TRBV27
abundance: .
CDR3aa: CASSRQGADEKLFF
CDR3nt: TGTGCCAGCAGTCGACAGGGGGCTGATGAAAAACTGTTTTTT

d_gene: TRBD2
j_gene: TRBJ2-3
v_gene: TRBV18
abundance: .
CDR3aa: CASSLQTSGSTIDTQYF
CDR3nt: TGTGCCAGCTCACTCCAAACTAGCGGGAGTACGATAGATACGCAGTATTTT

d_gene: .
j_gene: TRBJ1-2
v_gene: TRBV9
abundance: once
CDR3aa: CASSVGNTGDGYTF
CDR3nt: TGTGCCAGCAGCGTGGGTAACACCGGGGATGGCTACACCTTC

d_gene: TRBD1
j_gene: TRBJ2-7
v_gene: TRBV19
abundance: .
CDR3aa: CASSTKGQGRYEQYF
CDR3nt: TGTGCCAGTAGTACCAAAGGACAGGGCCGATACGAGCAGTACTTC

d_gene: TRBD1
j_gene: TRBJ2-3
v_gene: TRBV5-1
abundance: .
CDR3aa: CAGGTGDTDTQYF
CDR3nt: TGCGCCGGTGGGACAGGGGACACAGATACGCAGTATTTT

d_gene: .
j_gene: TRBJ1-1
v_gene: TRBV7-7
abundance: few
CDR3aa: CASSRGLDTEAFF
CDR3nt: TGTGCCAGCAGCCGGGGGCTAGACACTGAAGCTTTCTTT

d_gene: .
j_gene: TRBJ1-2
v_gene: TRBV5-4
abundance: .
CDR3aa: CASNEGGRINGYTF
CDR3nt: TGTGCCAGCAATGAGGGGGGGCGAATCAATGGCTACACCTTC

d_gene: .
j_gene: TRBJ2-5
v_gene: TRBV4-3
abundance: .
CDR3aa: CASSPLMGSETQYF
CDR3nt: TGCGCCAGCAGCCCTTTAATGGGGAGTGAGACCCAGTACTTC

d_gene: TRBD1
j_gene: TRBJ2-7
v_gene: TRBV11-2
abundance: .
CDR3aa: CASSLGQGLYEQYF
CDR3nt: TGTGCCAGCAGCCTGGGACAGGGACTCTACGAGCAGTACTTC

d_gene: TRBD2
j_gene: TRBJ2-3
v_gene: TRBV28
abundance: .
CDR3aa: CASSLSRAGVTDTQYF
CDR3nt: TGTGCCAGCAGTTTATCCCGCGCGGGAGTGACAGATACGCAGTATTTT

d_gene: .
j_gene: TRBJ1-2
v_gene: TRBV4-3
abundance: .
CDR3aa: CASSQDARRGYTF
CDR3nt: TGCGCCAGCAGCCAAGACGCCAGGCGCGGCTACACCTTC

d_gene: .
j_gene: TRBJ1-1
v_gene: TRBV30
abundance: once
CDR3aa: CAWSKRYSTEAFF
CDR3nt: TGTGCCTGGAGTAAAAGGTATAGCACTGAAGCTTTCTTT

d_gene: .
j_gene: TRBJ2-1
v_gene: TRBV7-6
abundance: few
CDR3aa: CASNTRSDREANEQFF
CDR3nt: TGTGCCAGCAACACCCGCAGCGACAGGGAGGCCAATGAGCAGTTCTTC

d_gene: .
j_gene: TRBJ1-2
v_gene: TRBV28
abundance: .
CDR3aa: CASSRDNLSIMGYTF
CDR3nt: TGTGCCAGCAGTCGGGACAACCTCTCCATTATGGGCTACACCTTC

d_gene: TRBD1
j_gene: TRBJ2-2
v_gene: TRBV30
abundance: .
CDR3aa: CAWSVRSRTGDNGELFF
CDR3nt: TGTGCCTGGAGTGTACGGTCCAGGACAGGTGATAACGGGGAGCTGTTTTTT

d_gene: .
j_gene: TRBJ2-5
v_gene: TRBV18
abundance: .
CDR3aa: CASSLQQWGSQETQYF
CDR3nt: TGTGCCAGCTCATTACAGCAATGGGGCAGCCAAGAGACCCAGTACTTC

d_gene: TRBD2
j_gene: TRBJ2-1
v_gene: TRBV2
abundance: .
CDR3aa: CASRGGTSSYNEQFF
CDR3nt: TGTGCCAGCCGGGGAGGGACGAGCTCCTACAATGAGCAGTTCTTC

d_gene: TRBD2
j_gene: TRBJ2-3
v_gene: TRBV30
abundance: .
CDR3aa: CAWTSGRTSSTDTQYF
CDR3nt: TGTGCCTGGACGAGCGGGAGAACCTCTAGCACAGATACGCAGTATTTT

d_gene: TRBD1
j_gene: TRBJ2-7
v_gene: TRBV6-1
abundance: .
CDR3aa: CASSERWDRAGEQYF
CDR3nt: TGTGCCAGCAGTGAAAGGTGGGACAGGGCAGGCGAGCAGTACTTC

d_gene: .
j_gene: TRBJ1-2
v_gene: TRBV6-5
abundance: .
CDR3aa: CASSTREGWYGYTF
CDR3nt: TGTGCCAGCAGTACTCGGGAGGGCTGGTATGGCTACACCTTC

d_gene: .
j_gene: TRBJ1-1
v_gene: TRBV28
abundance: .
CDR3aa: CATDSYQYTEAFF
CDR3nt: TGTGCCACCGACAGTTATCAGTACACTGAAGCTTTCTTT

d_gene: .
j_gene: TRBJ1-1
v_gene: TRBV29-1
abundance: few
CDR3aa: CSVDPGSSEAFF
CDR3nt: TGCAGCGTTGACCCCGGTAGTTCTGAAGCTTTCTTT

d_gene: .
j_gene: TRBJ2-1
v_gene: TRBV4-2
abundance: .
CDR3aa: CASSQEGVNEQFF
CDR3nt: TGTGCCAGCAGCCAGGAAGGGGTGAATGAGCAGTTCTTC

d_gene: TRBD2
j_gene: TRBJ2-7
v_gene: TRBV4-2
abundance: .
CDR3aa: CASSQMTSGNYEQYF
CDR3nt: TGTGCCAGCAGCCAAATGACTAGCGGGAACTACGAGCAGTACTTC

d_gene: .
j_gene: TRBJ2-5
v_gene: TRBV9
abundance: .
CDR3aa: CASSVVGAVQETQYF
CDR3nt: TGTGCCAGCAGCGTAGTGGGAGCGGTACAAGAGACCCAGTACTTC

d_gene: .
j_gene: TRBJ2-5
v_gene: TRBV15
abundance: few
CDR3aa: CATSRDRGTQYF
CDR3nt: TGTGCCACCAGCAGAGATCGAGGGACCCAGTACTTC

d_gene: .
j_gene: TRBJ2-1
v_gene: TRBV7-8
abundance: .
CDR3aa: CASSLQSVVNEQFF
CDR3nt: TGTGCCAGCAGCCTTCAATCGGTGGTGAATGAGCAGTTCTTC

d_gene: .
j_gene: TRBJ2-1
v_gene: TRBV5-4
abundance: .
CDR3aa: CASSLENREQFF
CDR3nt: TGTGCCAGCAGCTTGGAGAACAGGGAGCAGTTCTTC

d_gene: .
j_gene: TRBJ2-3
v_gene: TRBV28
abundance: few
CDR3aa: CASSLLYALADTQYF
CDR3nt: TGTGCCAGCAGTTTATTATACGCCCTTGCAGATACGCAGTATTTT

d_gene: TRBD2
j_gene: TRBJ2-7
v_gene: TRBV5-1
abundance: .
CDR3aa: CASSLGLAGGFSYEQYF
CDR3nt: TGCGCCAGCAGCTTGGGACTAGCGGGAGGTTTCTCCTACGAGCAGTACTTC

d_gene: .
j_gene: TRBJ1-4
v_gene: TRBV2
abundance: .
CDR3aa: CASSAGTLYEKLFF
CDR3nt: TGTGCCAGCAGCGCCGGGACATTATATGAAAAACTGTTTTTT

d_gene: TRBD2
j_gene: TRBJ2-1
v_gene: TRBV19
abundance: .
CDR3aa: CASSVGTSGRTYNEQFF
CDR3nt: TGTGCCAGTAGTGTCGGGACTAGCGGGAGGACGTACAATGAGCAGTTCTTC

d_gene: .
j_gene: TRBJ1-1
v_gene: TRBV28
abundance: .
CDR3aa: CASSLSPGASANTEAFF
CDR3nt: TGTGCCAGCAGTCTTTCCCCAGGGGCGTCGGCGAACACTGAAGCTTTCTTT

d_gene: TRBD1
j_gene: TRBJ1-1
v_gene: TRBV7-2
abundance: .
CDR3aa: CASSSGTVATEAFF
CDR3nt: TGTGCCAGCAGCAGCGGGACAGTTGCCACTGAAGCTTTCTTC

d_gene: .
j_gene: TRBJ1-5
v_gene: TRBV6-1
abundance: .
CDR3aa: CASSGQGVGLNQPQHF
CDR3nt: TGTGCCAGCAGTGGGCAGGGAGTGGGGCTCAATCAGCCCCAGCATTTT

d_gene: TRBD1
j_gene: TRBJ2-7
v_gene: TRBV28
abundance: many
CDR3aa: CASSSAGTGISYEQYF
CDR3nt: TGTGCCAGCAGCTCCGCCGGGACAGGGATCTCCTACGAGCAGTACTTC

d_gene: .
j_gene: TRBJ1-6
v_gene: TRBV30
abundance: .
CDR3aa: CAWSVLQGSNSPLHF
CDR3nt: TGTGCCTGGAGTGTACTTCAGGGGTCGAATTCACCCCTCCACTTT

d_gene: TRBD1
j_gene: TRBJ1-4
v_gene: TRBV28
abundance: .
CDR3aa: CASHTGGDEKLFF
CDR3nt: TGTGCCAGTCACACAGGGGGGGATGAAAAACTGTTTTTT

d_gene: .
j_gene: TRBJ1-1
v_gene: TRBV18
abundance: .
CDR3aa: CASSPPASNTEAFF
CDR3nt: TGTGCCAGCTCACCACCGGCCTCGAACACTGAAGCTTTCTTT

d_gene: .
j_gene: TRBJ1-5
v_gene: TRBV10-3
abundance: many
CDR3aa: CASSYGTENQPQHF
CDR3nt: TGTGCCAGCAGTTACGGGACGGAGAATCAGCCCCAGCATTTT

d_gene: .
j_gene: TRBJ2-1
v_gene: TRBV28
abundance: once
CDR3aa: CASSSLAARSYNEQFF
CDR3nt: TGTGCCAGCAGTTCCTTAGCGGCAAGGTCCTACAATGAGCAGTTCTTC

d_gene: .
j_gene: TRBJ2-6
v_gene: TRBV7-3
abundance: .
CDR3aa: CASSPSNSGANVLTF
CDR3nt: TGTGCCAGCAGCCCTAGTAATTCTGGGGCCAACGTCCTGACTTTC

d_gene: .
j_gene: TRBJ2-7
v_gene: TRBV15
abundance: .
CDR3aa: CATSRDRGDSYEQYF
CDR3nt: TGTGCCACCAGCAGAGATCGAGGGGATTCCTACGAGCAGTACTTC